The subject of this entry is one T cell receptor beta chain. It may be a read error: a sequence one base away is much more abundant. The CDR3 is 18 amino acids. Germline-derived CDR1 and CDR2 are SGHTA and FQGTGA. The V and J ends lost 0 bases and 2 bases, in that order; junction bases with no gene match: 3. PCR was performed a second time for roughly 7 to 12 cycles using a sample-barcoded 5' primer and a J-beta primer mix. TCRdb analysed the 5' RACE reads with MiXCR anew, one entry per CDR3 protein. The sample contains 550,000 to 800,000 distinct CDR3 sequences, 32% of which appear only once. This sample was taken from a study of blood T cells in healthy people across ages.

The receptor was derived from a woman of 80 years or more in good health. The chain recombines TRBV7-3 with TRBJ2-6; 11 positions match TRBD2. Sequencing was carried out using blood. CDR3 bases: TGTGCCAGCAGCTTAACTAGCGGGGGGGTTACTGGGGCCAACGTCCTGACTTTC. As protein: CASSLTSGGVTGANVLTF.